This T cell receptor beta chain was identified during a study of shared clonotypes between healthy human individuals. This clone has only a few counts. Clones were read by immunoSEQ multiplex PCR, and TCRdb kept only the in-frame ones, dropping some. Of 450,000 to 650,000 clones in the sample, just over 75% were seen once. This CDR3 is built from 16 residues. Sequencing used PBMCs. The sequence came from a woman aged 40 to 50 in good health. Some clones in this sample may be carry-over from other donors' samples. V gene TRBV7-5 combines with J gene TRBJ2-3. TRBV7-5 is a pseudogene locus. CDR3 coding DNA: TGTGTCAGAAGCTTAACCGGGACCGATACAGACAGTACGCAGTATTTT. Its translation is CVRSLTGTDTDSTQYF.